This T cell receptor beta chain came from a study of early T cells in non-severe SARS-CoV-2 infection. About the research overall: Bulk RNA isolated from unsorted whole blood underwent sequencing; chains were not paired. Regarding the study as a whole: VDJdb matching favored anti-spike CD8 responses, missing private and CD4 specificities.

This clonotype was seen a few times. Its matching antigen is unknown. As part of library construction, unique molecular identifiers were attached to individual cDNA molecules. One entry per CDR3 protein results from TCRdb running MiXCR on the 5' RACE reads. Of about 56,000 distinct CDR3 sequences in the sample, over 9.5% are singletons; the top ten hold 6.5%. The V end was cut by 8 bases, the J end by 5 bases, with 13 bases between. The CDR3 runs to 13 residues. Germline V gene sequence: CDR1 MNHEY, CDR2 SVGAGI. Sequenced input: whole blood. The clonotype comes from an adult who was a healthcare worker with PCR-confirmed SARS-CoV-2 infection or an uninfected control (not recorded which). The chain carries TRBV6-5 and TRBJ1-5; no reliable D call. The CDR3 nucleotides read TGTGCCAGCCGGCAGGCGTCTCATCAGCCCCAGCATTTT. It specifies CASRQASHQPQHF.